This T cell receptor (beta chain) is from a study of identical twins. Findings and caveats of the study: Findings came from cross-sectional statistics, without long-term follow-up of donors.

Details on this clonotype: Its antigen is currently unknown.

Every one of the donors was a healthy Caucasian. Carrying unique molecular identifiers, the cDNA also gained a universal primer site through template switching. From the 5' RACE reads, TCRdb called clonotypes with MiXCR, one entry per CDR3 protein. Of hundreds of thousands of distinct CDR3 sequences detected, around 6% appear once; the ten largest clones hold around 1.7%. The CDR3 is made up of 17 amino acids. Trimming cost V 0 bases and J 6 bases; bases outside gene matches: 9. Germline V CDR1 and CDR2: MGHRA, YSYEKL. Input material: naive T cells sorted from blood. This TCR was recovered from a man between 18 and 29 years old in good health. The chain has TRBV4-1 and TRBJ2-1, with 9 bases that match TRBD2. The CDR3 bases are TGCGCCAGCAGCCAAGAACGGTTCAGCGGGAGGCGCAATGAGCAGTTCTTC. Its translation is CASSQERFSGRRNEQFF.